This T cell receptor beta chain was identified in a study of cytomegalovirus exposure and HLA in healthy donors. This table comes from immunoSEQ multiplex PCR, and its TCRdb copy is limited to in-frame clones, with some not included. The sample has about 110,000 clones, 90% to 96% seen once. A remark on this clone: Its target is not known.

Notes on the study in general: There were over 150 TCR beta chains listed as cytomegalovirus-associated.

Between the trimmed V and J ends, which lost 3 bases and 2 bases, there was a span of 13 bases. This CDR3 contains 15 residues. From germline, CDR1 is SGHVS and CDR2 FNYEAQ. The sequenced sample consisted of PBMCs. This receptor was taken from a woman under 30 in good health and CMV-seronegative. The genes are TRBV7-6 and TRBJ1-1; no firm D call. The CDR3 DNA reads TGTGCCAGCAGCTTGAACCTTGGAGAAAACACTGAAGCTTTCTTT. Translation: CASSLNLGENTEAFF. Full variable domain (outside the CDR3, taken from reference TRBV7-6 and TRBJ1-1): GAGVSQSPRYKVTKRGQDVALRCDPISGHVSLYWYRQALGQGPEFLTYFNYEAQQDKSGLPNDRFSAERPEGSISTLTIQRTEQRDSAMYRCASSLNLGENTEAFFGQGTRLTVV.